Sequencing of this T cell receptor beta chain was carried out in a study of cytomegalovirus exposure and HLA in healthy donors. This PCR relied on a set of 60 Vbeta primers and 13 Jbeta primers. Sequencing used immunoSEQ multiplex PCR; TCRdb keeps in-frame clones, though not all of them. This sample has around 150,000 clones, with about 85% found just once. V lost 4 bases and J lost 1; bases outside the gene matches: 3. The CDR3 covers 14 residues. The germline V gene encodes CDR1 MNHEY and CDR2 SVGAGI. The source is a human donor in good health. This chain links TRBV6-5 with TRBJ2-7; 8 bases line up with TRBD2. Sample: PBMCs. The CDR3 reads CASSSTSGSYEQYF. The CDR3 region has the DNA TGTGCCAGCAGTTCAACTAGCGGATCCTACGAGCAGTACTTC.